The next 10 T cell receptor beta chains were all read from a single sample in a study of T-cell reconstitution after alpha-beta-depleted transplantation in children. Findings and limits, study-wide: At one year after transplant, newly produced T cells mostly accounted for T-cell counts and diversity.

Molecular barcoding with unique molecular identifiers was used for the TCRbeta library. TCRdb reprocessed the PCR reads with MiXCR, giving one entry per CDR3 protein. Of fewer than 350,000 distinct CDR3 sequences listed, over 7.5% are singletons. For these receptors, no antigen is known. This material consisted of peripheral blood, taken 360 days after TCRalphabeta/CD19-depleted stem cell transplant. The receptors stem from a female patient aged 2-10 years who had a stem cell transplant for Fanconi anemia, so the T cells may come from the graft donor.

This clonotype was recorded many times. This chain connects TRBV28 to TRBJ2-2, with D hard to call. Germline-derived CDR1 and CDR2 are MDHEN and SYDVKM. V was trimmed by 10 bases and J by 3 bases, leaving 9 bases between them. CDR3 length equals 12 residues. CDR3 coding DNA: TGTGCCACCCTCGCGGACACCGGGGAGCTGTTTTTT. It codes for CATLADTGELFF.

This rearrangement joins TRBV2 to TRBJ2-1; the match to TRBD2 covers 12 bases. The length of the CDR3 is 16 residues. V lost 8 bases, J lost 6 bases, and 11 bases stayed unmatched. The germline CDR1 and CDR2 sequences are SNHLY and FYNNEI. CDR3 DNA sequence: TGTGCCAGCGGGACACTAGCGGGGGGTAGGGGCAATGAGCAGTTCTTC. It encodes CASGTLAGGRGNEQFF.

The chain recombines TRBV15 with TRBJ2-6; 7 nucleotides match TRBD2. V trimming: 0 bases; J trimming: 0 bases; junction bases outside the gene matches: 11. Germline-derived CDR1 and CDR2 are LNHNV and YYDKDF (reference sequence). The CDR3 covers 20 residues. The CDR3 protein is CATSRDLGGGVLSGANVLTF. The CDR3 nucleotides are TGTGCCACCAGCAGAGATTTGGGGGGGGGAGTTCTCTCTGGGGCCAACGTCCTGACTTTC.

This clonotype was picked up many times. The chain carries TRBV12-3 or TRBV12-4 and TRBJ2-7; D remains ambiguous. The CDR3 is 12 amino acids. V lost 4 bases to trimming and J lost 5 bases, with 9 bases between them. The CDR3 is CASSYSRHEQYF. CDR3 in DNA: TGTGCCAGCAGTTACAGTCGTCACGAGCAGTACTTC.

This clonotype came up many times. In DNA form, the CDR3 reads TGTGCCAGCAGTTTACCACACCGGACCACGCCCCAGCATTTT. Residues: CASSLPHRTTPQHF. The chain combines TRBV28 with TRBJ1-5; D is undetermined. Germline lookup yields CDR1 MDHEN and CDR2 SYDVKM. The CDR3 loop spans 14 amino acids. The V and J ends lost 2 bases and 9 bases respectively, with 14 bases between them.

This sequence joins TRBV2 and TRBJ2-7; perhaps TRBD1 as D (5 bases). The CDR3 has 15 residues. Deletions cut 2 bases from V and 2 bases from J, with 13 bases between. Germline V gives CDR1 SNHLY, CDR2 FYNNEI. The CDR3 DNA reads TGTGCCAGCAGTGAAAACAGGTACTATGCCTACGAGCAGTACTTC. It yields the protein CASSENRYYAYEQYF.

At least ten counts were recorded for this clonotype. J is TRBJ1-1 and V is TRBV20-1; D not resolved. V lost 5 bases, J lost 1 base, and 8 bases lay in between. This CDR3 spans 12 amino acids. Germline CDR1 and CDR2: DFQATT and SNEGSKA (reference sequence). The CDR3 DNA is TGCAGTGCTCCCTACAAGAACACTGAAGCTTTCTTT. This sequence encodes CSAPYKNTEAFF.

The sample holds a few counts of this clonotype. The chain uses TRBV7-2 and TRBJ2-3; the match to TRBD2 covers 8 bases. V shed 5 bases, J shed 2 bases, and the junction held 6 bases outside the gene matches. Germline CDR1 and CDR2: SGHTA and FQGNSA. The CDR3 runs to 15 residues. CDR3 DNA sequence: TGTGCCAGCAGCGCACTAGCGGCCTCCACAGATACGCAGTATTTT. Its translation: CASSALAASTDTQYF.

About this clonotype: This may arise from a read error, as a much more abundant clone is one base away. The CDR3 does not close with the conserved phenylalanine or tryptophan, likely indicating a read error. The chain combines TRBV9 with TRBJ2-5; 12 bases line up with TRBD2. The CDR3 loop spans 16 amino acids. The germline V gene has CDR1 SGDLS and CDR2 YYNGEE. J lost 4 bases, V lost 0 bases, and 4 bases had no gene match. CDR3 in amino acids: CASSVGGLAGLETQYL. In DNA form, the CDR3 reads TGTGCCAGCAGCGTAGGCGGACTAGCGGGGTTAGAGACCCAGTACTTA.

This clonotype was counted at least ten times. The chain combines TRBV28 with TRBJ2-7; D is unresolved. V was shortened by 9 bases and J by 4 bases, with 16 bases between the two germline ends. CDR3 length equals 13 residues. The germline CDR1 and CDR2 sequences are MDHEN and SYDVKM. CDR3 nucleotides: TGTGCCAGGGCCCTACAAGGATCTTACGAGCAGTACGTC. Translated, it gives CARALQGSYEQYV.